These 14 T cell receptor beta chains share one sample of origin, sequenced in a study of blood T cell repertoires in COVID-19. Profiled with immunoSEQ multiplex PCR; TCRdb holds only in-frame clones, not every one. The sample holds tens of thousands of clones, around 82% seen once. The sequencing sample was made of peripheral blood. Receptor source: a human donor in a cohort sampled during active COVID-19.

The genes are TRBV29-1 and TRBJ1-2; maybe TRBD1 (5 bases). Per the germline V gene, CDR1 is SQVTM and CDR2 is ANQGSEA. The CDR3 contains 14 residues. V gave up 8 bases and J gave up 5 bases, with 21 bases separating them. The CDR3 DNA is TGCAGCTTCTCTGCGGGTGGGGGGACGTATGGCTACACCTTC. Translated: CSFSAGGGTYGYTF.

The gene calls are TRBV7-2 and TRBJ2-3; no clear D. V gave up 3 bases and J gave up 5 bases, with 12 bases separating them. This CDR3 has 14 amino acids. The germline CDR1 and CDR2 sequences are SGHTA and FQGNSA. The CDR3 DNA sequence: TGTGCCAGCAGCTTTAGTGGCGGCCGAGATACGCAGTATTTT. This translates into CASSFSGGRDTQYF. Full variable domain (remainder filled in from reference TRBV7-2 and TRBJ2-3): GAGVSQSPSNKVTEKGKDVELRCDPISGHTALYWYRQSLGQGLEFLIYFQGNSAPDKSGLPSDRFSAERTGGSVSTLTIQRTQQEDSAVYLCASSFSGGRDTQYFGPGTRLTVL.

The chain combines TRBV2 with TRBJ2-3, with TRBD1 matching over 9 bases. In germline, CDR1 is SNHLY, CDR2 FYNNEI. After removal of 8 bases from V and 1 base from J, the junction contained 4 bases not matched to a gene. This CDR3 contains 14 residues. This CDR3 reads CASQRDRGTDTQYF. In DNA form, the CDR3 reads TGTGCCAGCCAGCGGGACAGGGGCACAGATACGCAGTATTTT.

This clone was seen a single time. The rearrangement links TRBV5-1 to TRBJ2-2; tentatively, D is TRBD2 (6 bases). CDR1 is SGHRS and CDR2 is YFSETQ in the germline V gene. This CDR3 contains 16 residues. V shed 4 bases and J shed 7 bases, with 20 bases lying between them. For the CDR3, the DNA is TGCGCCAGCAGCGTACTCCTGAGGCAGGGAGGCGGGGAGCTGTTTTTT. This translates into CASSVLLRQGGGELFF.

This clone has just a few counts. The chain joins TRBV4-1 to TRBJ1-5; no clear D. With 0 bases removed from V and 6 bases from J, the gap between germline ends came to 9 bases. CDR1 is MGHRA and CDR2 is YSYEKL in the germline V gene. CDR3 size: 14 residues. The CDR3 here is CASSQEGGRQPQHF. The CDR3 DNA is TGCGCCAGCAGCCAAGAAGGAGGGCGTCAGCCCCAGCATTTT.

This clone turned up a few times. V usage is TRBV6-5 and J usage is TRBJ1-3; D may be TRBD1 (5 bases). Trimming took 2 bases from V and 0 from J, leaving 8 bases between them. The CDR3 consists of 15 residues. The germline V gene encodes CDR1 MNHEY and CDR2 SVGAGI. The CDR3 coding sequence is TGTGCCAGCAGTTACCAGGGCAGCTCTGGAAACACCATATATTTT. As protein: CASSYQGSSGNTIYF.

The chain uses TRBV11-3 and TRBJ2-2; TRBD1 aligns across 8 bases. Germline V gene sequence: CDR1 SGHNT, CDR2 YENEEA. Germline trimming cut 2 bases from V and 6 bases from J; bases unmatched to any gene: 5. The CDR3 has 15 amino acids. The CDR3 loop reads CASSLQGALSGELFF. CDR3 sequence (DNA): TGTGCCAGCAGCTTACAGGGGGCGTTGTCCGGGGAGCTGTTTTTT.

V and J are TRBV2 and TRBJ1-6, with D possibly TRBD1 on 5 matching bases. The germline V gene has CDR1 SNHLY and CDR2 FYNNEI. The CDR3 covers 15 residues. V was pared by 6 bases and J by 5 bases, with 14 bases between. The CDR3: CASRWGVFDNSPLHF. The CDR3 DNA follows: TGTGCCAGCAGATGGGGCGTATTCGATAATTCACCCCTCCACTTT.

CDR3 amino acids: CASTQGNSPLHF. The CDR3 DNA is TGTGCCAGCACTCAGGGGAATTCACCCCTCCACTTT. This sequence joins TRBV6-6 and TRBJ1-6; perhaps TRBD1 as D (6 bases). V lost 7 bases, J lost 7 bases, and 8 bases lay in between. CDR1 and CDR2 from the germline V gene are MNHNY and SVGAGI (reference sequence). The CDR3 consists of 12 residues.

The rearrangement uses TRBV27 and TRBJ1-2; D remains ambiguous. The CDR3 extends over 13 amino acids. V was cut by 7 bases and J by 4 bases, with 13 bases left in between. Germline lookup yields CDR1 MNHEY and CDR2 SMNVEV (reference sequence). The CDR3 DNA sequence: TGTGCCAGCAAACGATCAGGAGGCTATGGCTACACCTTC. Translating it yields CASKRSGGYGYTF.

The V and J genes are TRBV6-5 and TRBJ1-2; no firm D call. Germline CDR1 reads MNHEY; CDR2 reads SVGAGI. V was clipped by 6 bases and J by 6 bases, with 14 bases between them. This CDR3 is built from 13 residues. CDR3 sequence reads: CASRGAGKDGYTF. The CDR3 DNA sequence: TGTGCCAGCAGGGGCGCGGGCAAAGATGGCTACACCTTC.

This clone appeared once. The chain joins TRBV12-5 to TRBJ2-7, with D perhaps TRBD1 (6 bases). This CDR3 spans 17 amino acids. Trimming stripped 3 bases from V and 3 bases from J, with 21 bases between. Germline V gene data show CDR1 as LGHNT and CDR2 as FRNRAP. CDR3 DNA: TGTGCTAGTGGTTTTCCCCCTGGGGGCCCAGGCGACTACGAGCAGTACTTC. It translates to CASGFPPGGPGDYEQYF.

J is TRBJ2-6 and V is TRBV19, with 9 bases aligning to TRBD1. This CDR3 region has 17 residues. Per the germline V gene, CDR1 is LNHDA and CDR2 is SQIVND (reference sequence). After removal of 6 bases from V and 2 bases from J, the junction contained 8 bases not matched to a gene. CDR3 in amino acids: CASSRGTGRTGANVLTF. Written as DNA, the CDR3 is TGTGCCAGTAGCAGAGGGACAGGGCGGACTGGGGCCAACGTCCTGACTTTC.

The V gene is TRBV24-1, the J gene TRBJ2-1, with 12 positions matching TRBD2. J lost 0 bases, V lost 3 bases, and 11 bases had no gene match. Per the germline V gene, CDR1 is KGHDR and CDR2 is SFDVKD. This CDR3 comprises 20 residues. The CDR3 protein is CATSDPNTSGGLSSYNEQFF. As DNA, the CDR3 is TGTGCCACCAGTGATCCCAATACTAGCGGGGGGCTAAGCTCCTACAATGAGCAGTTCTTC.